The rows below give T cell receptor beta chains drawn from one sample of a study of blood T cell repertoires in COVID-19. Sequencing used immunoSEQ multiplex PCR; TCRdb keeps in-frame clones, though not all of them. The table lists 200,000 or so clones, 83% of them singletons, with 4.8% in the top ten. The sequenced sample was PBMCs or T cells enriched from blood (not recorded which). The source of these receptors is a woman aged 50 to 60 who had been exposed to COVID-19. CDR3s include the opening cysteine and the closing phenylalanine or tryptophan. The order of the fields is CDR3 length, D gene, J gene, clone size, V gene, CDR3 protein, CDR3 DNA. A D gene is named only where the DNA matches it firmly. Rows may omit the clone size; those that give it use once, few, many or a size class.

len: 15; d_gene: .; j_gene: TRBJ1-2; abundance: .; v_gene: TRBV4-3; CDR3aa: CASSHEGSGRDGYTF; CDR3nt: TGCGCCAGCAGCCATGAGGGTAGTGGAAGGGATGGCTACACCTTC
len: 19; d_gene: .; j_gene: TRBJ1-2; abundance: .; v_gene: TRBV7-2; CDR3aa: CASSLARSELLQTNYGYTF; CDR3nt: TGTGCCAGCAGCTTAGCCCGATCCGAGTTACTCCAAACTAACTATGGCTACACCTTC
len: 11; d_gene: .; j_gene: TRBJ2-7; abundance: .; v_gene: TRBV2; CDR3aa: CASSGQNEQYF; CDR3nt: TGTGCCAGCAGTGGACAGAACGAGCAGTACTTC
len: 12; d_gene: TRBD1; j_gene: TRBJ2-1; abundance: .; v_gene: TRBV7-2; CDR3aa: CASSRGTGERFF; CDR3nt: TGTGCCAGCAGTAGGGGAACAGGGGAGCGGTTCTTC
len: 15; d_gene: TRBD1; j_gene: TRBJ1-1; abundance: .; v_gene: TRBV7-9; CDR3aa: CASSPGQGVNTEAFF; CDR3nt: TGTGCCAGCAGCCCGGGACAGGGAGTGAACACTGAAGCTTTCTTT
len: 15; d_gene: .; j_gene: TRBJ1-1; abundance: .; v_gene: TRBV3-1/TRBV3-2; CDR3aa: CASSRDIDGNTEAFF; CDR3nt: TGTGCCAGCAGCCGAGACATAGATGGGAACACTGAAGCTTTCTTT
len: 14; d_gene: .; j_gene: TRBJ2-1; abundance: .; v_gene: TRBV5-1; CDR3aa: CASSLGQQNNEQFF; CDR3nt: TGCGCCAGCAGCTTGGGTCAACAGAACAATGAGCAGTTCTTC
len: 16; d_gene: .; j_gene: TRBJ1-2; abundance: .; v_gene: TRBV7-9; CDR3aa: CASSPTGFRFDYGYTF; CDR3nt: TGTGCCAGCAGCCCAACAGGGTTTCGGTTTGACTATGGCTACACCTTC
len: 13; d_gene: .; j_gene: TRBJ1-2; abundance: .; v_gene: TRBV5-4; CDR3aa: CASSLRGNYGYTF; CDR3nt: TGTGCCAGCAGCTTGCGGGGTAACTATGGCTACACCTTC
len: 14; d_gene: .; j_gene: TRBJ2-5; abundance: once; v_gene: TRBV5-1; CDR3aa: CASSLSQATETQYF; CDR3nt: TGCGCCAGCAGCTTGTCCCAAGCCACGGAGACCCAGTACTTC
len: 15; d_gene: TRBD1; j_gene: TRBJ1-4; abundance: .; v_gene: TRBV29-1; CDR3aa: CSVEVGTGGMEKLFF; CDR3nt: TGCAGCGTTGAAGTCGGTACAGGGGGCATGGAAAAACTGTTTTTT
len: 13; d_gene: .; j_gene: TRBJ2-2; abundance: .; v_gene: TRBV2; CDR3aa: CASSGTRTGELFF; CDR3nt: TGTGCCAGCAGTGGAACTAGGACCGGGGAGCTGTTTTTT
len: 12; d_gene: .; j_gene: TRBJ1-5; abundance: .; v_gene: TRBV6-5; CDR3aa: CASTSGHQPQHF; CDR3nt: TGTGCCAGCACGTCAGGGCATCAGCCCCAGCATTTT
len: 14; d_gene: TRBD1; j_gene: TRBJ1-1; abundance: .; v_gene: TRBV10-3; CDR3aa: CATTGGGLTAEAFF; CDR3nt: TGTGCCACCACAGGGGGTGGGCTGACCGCTGAAGCTTTCTTT
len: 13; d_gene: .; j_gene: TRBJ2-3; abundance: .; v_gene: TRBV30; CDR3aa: CAWSLASHDTQYF; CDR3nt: TGTGCCTGGAGTTTGGCTAGCCACGATACGCAGTATTTT
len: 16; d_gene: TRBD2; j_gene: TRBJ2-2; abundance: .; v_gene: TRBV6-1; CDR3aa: CASSERLAGAGGELFF; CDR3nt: TGTGCCAGCAGTGAACGGCTAGCGGGGGCCGGCGGGGAGCTGTTTTTT
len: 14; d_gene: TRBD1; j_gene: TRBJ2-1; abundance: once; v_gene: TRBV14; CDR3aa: CASNPTGAGNEQFF; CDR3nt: TGTGCCAGCAACCCGACAGGGGCGGGAAATGAGCAGTTCTTC
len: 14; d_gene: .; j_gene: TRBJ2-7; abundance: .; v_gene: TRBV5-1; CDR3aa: CASSLGLGLYEQYF; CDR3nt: TGCGCCAGCAGCTTGGGTCTGGGACTCTACGAGCAGTACTTC
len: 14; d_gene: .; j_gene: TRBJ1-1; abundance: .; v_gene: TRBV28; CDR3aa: CASRGGLVNTEAFF; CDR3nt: TGTGCCAGCAGGGGAGGACTAGTGAACACTGAAGCTTTCTTT
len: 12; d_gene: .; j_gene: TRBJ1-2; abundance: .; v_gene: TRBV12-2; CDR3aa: CASRLRGYGYTF; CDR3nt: TGTGCAAGTCGCCTCCGGGGTTATGGCTACACCTTC
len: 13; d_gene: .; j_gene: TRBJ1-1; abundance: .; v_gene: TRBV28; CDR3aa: CASSLGGDTEAFF; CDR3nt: TGTGCCAGCAGTTTGGGGGGGGACACTGAAGCTTTCTTT
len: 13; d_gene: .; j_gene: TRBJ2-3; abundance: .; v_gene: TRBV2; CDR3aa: CASTWRGGDTQYF; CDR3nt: TGTGCCAGCACTTGGAGGGGTGGAGATACGCAGTATTTT
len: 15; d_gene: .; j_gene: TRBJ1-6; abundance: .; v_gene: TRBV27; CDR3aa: CASSLVINNNSPLHF; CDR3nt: TGTGCCAGCAGTTTGGTTATTAACAATAATTCACCCCTCCACTTT
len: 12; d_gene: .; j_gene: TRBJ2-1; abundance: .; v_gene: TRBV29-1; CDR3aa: CSVEEAGNEQFF; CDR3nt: TGCAGCGTTGAGGAGGCAGGCAATGAGCAGTTCTTC
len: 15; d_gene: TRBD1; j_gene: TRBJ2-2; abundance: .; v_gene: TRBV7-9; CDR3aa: CASSFRDRGTGELFF; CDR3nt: TGTGCCAGCAGCTTCCGGGACAGGGGGACCGGGGAGCTGTTTTTT
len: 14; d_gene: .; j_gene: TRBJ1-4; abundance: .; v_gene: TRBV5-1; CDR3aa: CASSLVSGEEKLFF; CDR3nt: TGCGCCAGCAGCTTGGTTTCAGGGGAAGAAAAACTGTTTTTT
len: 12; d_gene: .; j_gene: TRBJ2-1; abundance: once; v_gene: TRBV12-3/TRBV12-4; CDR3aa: CASSLRGNEQFF; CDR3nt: TGTGCCAGCAGTTTAAGGGGGAATGAGCAGTTCTTC
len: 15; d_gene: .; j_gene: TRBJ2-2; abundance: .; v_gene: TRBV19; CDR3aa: CASSRDISGTGELFF; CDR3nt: TGTGCCAGTAGTAGAGACATCTCCGGCACCGGGGAGCTGTTTTTT
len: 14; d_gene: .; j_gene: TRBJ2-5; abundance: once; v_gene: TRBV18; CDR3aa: CASSPKDIQETQYF; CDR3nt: TGTGCCAGCTCACCGAAAGACATCCAAGAGACCCAGTACTTC
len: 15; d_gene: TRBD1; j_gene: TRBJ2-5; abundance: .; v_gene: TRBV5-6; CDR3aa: CASSLEGTGKETQYF; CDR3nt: TGTGCCAGCAGCTTGGAGGGGACAGGGAAAGAGACCCAGTACTTC
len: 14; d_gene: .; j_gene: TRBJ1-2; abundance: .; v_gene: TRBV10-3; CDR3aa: CAISVGQTNYGYTF; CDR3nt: TGTGCCATCAGTGTTGGACAGACTAACTATGGCTACACCTTC
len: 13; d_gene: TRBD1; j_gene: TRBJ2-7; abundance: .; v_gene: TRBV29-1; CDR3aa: CSGGQGVSYEQYF; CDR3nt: TGCAGCGGGGGACAGGGGGTTTCCTACGAGCAGTACTTC
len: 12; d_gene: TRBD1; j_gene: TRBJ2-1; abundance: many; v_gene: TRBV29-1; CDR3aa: CSGGTGKGEQFF; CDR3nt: TGCAGCGGGGGGACAGGGAAGGGTGAGCAGTTCTTC
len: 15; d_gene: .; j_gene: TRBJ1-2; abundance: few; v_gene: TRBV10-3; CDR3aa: CAISESGRGEDGYTF; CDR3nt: TGTGCCATCAGTGAGTCTGGACGGGGGGAAGATGGCTACACCTTC
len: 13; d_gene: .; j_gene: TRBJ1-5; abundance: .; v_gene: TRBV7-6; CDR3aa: CASSSRRDQPQHF; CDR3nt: TGTGCCAGCAGTTCCCGCAGGGATCAGCCCCAGCATTTT
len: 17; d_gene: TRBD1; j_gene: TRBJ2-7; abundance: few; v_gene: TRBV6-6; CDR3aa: CASSPRPRDRGTYEQYF; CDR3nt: TGTGCCAGCAGTCCCCGCCCCCGGGACAGGGGCACCTACGAGCAGTACTTC
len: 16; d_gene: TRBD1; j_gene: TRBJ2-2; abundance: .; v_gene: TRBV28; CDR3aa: CASWFPGQGGTGELFF; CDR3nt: TGTGCCAGCTGGTTTCCCGGACAGGGGGGCACCGGGGAGCTGTTTTTT
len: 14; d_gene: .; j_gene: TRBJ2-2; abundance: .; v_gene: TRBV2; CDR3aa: CASSETGWTGELFF; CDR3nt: TGTGCCAGCAGTGAAACAGGGTGGACCGGGGAGCTGTTTTTT
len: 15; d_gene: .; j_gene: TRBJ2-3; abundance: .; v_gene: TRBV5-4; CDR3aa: CASSSPGFSTDTQYF; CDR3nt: TGTGCCAGCAGCTCTCCGGGTTTTAGCACAGATACGCAGTATTTT
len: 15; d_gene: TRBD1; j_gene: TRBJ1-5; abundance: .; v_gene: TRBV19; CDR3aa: CASSFRQGAGQPQHF; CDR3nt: TGTGCCAGTAGTTTTCGACAGGGAGCAGGTCAGCCCCAGCATTTT
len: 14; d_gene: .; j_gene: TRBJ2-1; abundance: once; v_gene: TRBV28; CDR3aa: CASSLGGSYNEQFF; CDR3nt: TGTGCCAGCAGTTTGGGAGGTTCCTACAATGAGCAGTTCTTC
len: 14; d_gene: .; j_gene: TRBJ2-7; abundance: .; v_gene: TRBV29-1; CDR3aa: CSVEIGANSYEQYF; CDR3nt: TGCAGCGTTGAAATAGGGGCCAACTCCTACGAGCAGTACTTC
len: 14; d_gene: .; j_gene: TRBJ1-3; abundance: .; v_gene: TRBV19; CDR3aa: CASSIAGFGNTIYF; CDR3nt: TGTGCCAGTAGTATAGCCGGGTTTGGAAACACCATATATTTT
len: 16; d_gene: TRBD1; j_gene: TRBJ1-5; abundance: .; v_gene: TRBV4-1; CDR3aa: CASSQVVGQGNQPQHF; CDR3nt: TGCGCCAGCAGCCAAGTCGTGGGACAGGGAAATCAGCCCCAGCATTTT
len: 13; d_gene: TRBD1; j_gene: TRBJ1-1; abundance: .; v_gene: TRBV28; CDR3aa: CASSTRQGVLAFF; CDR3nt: TGTGCCAGCAGTACCAGACAGGGGGTGTTGGCTTTCTTT
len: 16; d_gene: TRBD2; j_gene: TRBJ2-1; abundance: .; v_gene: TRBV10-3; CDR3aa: CAISPGTSGLINEQFF; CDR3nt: TGTGCCATCAGCCCCGGGACTAGCGGCCTCATCAATGAGCAGTTCTTC
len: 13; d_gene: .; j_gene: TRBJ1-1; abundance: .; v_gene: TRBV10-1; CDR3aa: CASSEGGDTEAFF; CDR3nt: TGCGCCAGCAGTGAGGGGGGGGACACTGAAGCTTTCTTT
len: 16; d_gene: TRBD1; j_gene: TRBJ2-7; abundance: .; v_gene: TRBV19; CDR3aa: CASSTPSGTGSYEQYF; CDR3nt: TGTGCCAGTAGTACACCCTCCGGGACAGGGAGCTACGAGCAGTACTTC
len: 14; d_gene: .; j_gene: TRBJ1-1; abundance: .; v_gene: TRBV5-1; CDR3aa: CASSLEGVNTEAFF; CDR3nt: TGCGCCAGCAGCTTGGAGGGGGTGAACACTGAAGCTTTCTTT
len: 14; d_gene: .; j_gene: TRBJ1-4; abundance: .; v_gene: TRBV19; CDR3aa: CASSPTKGGRKLFF; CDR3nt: TGTGCCAGTAGTCCCACGAAGGGAGGCAGAAAACTGTTTTTT
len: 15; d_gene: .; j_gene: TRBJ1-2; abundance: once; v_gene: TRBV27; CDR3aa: CASSLRPRGEGGYTF; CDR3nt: TGTGCCAGCAGTTTACGGCCTCGGGGGGAGGGTGGCTACACCTTC
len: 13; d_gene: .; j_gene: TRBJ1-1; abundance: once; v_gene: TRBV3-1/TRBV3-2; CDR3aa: CASSLRGNTEAFF; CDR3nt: TGTGCCAGCAGCCTCCGGGGTAACACTGAAGCTTTCTTT
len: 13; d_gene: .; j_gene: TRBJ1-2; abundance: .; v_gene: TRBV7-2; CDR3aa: CASSSRRSYGYTF; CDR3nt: TGTGCCAGCAGCTCCCGGAGGAGCTATGGCTACACCTTC
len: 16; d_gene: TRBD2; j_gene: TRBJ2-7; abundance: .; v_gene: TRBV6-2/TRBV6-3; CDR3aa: CASSSKLAVVSYEQYF; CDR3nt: TGTGCCAGCAGTTCAAAACTAGCGGTGGTCTCCTACGAGCAGTACTTC
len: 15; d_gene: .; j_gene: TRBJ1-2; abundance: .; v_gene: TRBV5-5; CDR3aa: CASSLWAGNNYGYTF; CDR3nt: TGTGCCAGCAGCTTGTGGGCAGGGAATAACTATGGCTACACCTTC